This TCR beta chain was obtained from a study of molecular identifiers for immune sequencing clone quantification. Points from the study as a whole: Barcode-sharing identical TCR molecules could underestimate highly expanded clone sizes. Clones above 20 RNA copies contained over 97% of effector molecules but under 1% of naive ones. Amid roughly 1 million naive cells, spiked Jurkat TCR RNA from one cell was reportedly still detectable.

A CD8+CD4-CCR7+CD45RA+ gate was used to sort naive CD8 T cells. TCRdb re-called the PCR reads with MiXCR, one entry per CDR3 protein. The sample lists more than 550,000 distinct CDR3 sequences; roughly 25% were seen once. CDR1 and CDR2 (germline): MDHEN, SYDVKM. V was trimmed by 3 bases and J by 5 bases, leaving 13 bases between them. This CDR3 comprises 14 residues. This clonotype was seen repeatedly, ten times or more. No antigen is known for it. This clonotype originated in a human donor in good health. Some libraries in this study had Jurkat cell RNA spiked in. V and J are TRBV28 and TRBJ1-1; D call uncertain. What was sequenced was naive CD8+ T cells from blood, with Jurkat cell RNA spiked in. Subset here: FACS-sorted CD8+CD4-CCR7+CD45RA+ naive T cells. CDR3 region: CASSFWAAGTEAFF. Here the CDR3 DNA reads TGTGCCAGCAGTTTCTGGGCGGCGGGTACTGAAGCTTTCTTT.